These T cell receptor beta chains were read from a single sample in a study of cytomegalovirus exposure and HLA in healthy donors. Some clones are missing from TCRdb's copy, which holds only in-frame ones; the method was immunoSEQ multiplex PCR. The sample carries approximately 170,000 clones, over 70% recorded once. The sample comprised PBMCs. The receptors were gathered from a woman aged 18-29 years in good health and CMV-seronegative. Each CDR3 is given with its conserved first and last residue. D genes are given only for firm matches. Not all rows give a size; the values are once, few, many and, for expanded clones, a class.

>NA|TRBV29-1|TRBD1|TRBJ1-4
TGCAGCGTTGGGGGACAGGGAAGTGAAAAACTGTTTTTT
CSVGGQGSEKLFF
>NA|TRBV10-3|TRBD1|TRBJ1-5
TGTGCCATCAGCGGGACAGGGGACAATCAGCCCCAGCATTTT
CAISGTGDNQPQHF
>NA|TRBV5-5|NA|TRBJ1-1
TGTGCCAGCAGCTTCCCTCAGGGGAGTACTGAAGCTTTCTTT
CASSFPQGSTEAFF
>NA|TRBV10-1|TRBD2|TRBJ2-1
TGCGCCAGCAGTGACCTAGCGGGGAATGAGCAGTTCTTC
CASSDLAGNEQFF
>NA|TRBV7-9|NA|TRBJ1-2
TGTGCCAGCAGCGGACTAGGCTGGGGGGAGTCTGGCTACACCTTC
CASSGLGWGESGYTF
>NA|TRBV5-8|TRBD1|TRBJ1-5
TGTGCCAGCATAGGGGACAGGGACCTAAATCAGCCCCAGCATTTT
CASIGDRDLNQPQHF
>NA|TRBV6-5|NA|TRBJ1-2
TGTGCCAGCAGAACAGCATCTAACTATGGCTACACCTTC
CASRTASNYGYTF
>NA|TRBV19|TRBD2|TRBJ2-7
TGTGCCAGTAGTCCAACTAGCGGGGGCTACGAGCAGTACTTC
CASSPTSGGYEQYF
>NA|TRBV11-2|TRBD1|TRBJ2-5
TGTGCCAGCAGCGCTACAGGGGGGATCGAGACCCAGTACTTC
CASSATGGIETQYF
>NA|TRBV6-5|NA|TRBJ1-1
TGTGCCAGCAGTCTGACAGAGACAAATGAAGCTTTCTTT
CASSLTETNEAFF
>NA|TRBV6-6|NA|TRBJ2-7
TGTGCCAGCAGGGACAAGGTTGACGAGCAGTACTTC
CASRDKVDEQYF
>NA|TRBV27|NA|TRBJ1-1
TGTGCCAGCAGTTTATCTGCCGGTAGCACTGAAGCTTTCTTT
CASSLSAGSTEAFF
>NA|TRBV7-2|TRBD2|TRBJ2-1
TGTGCCAGCAGCTCCGGGACTAGCGGGACTAAGTTCTTC
CASSSGTSGTKFF
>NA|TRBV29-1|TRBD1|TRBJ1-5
TGCAGCGTTGGGACAGGACATAGCAATCAGCCCCAGCATTTT
CSVGTGHSNQPQHF
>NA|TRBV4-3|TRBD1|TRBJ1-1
TGCGCCAGCAGCCAAGGGGACAGGGATTTGACTGAAGCTTTCTTT
CASSQGDRDLTEAFF
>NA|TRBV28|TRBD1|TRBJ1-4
TGTGCCAGCAGTTTATTCCAGGGGGCGGGAAAACTGTTTTTT
CASSLFQGAGKLFF
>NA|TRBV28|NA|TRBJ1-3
TGTGCCAGCAGTTTCGGGCGGGGGATCACTGGAAACACCATATATTTT
CASSFGRGITGNTIYF
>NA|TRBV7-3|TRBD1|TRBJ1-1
TGTGCCAGCAGGCCGGGACAGGGGGGGAACACTGAAGCTTTCTTT
CASRPGQGGNTEAFF
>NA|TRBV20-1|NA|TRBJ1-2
TGCAGTGCTAGACTTCCCTATGGCTACACCTTC
CSARLPYGYTF
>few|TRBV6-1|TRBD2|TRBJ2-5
TGTGCCAGCAGTGAGGAGGACGGGGGGGCAGAGACCCAGTACTTC
CASSEEDGGAETQYF
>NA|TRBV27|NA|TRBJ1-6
TGTGCCAGCAGTTTAAGGGGCGAAAGGGCAGTCTCCTATAATTCACCCCTCCACTTT
CASSLRGERAVSYNSPLHF
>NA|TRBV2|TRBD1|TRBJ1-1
TGTGCCAGCAGTGAAGGACAGGGTCGGGTAGCTTTCTTT
CASSEGQGRVAFF
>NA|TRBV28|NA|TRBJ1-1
TGTGCCAGCAGGATGACATACATGAACACTGAAGCTTTCTTT
CASRMTYMNTEAFF
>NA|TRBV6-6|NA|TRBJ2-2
TGTGCCAGCAGTTACCCCTGGCCTTTGGGCCTCTTATCGTCGTTTTTT
CASSYPWPLGLLSSFF
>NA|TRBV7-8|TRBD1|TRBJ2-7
TGTGCCAGCAGCGCCGGACAGGGGAGGTACGACGAGCAGTACTTC
CASSAGQGRYDEQYF
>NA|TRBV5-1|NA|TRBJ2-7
TGCGCCAGCAGCTTGGGACTACCCCCCTACGAGCAGTACTTC
CASSLGLPPYEQYF
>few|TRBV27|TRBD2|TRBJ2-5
TGTGCCAGCAGTTTCGGGACTAGCGGAGAGACCCAGTACTTC
CASSFGTSGETQYF
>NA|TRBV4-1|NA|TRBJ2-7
TGCGCCAGCAGCCTTGGTCAGGGGCGCGACCCCTACGAGCAGTACTTC
CASSLGQGRDPYEQYF
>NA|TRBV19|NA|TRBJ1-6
TGTGCCAGTAGGGAGACAGCAGGGGATTCACCCCTCCACTTT
CASRETAGDSPLHF
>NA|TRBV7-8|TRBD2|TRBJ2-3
TGTGCCAGCAGCTTAGCCCTCACTACTAGCGGGGGTCGCACAGATACGCAGTATTTT
CASSLALTTSGGRTDTQYF
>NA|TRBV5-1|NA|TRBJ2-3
TGCGCCAGCAGCTTGGTGTACAGGAGCACAGATACGCAGTATTTT
CASSLVYRSTDTQYF
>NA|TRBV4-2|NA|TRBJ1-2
TGTGCCAGCAGCCAAGATAGTACAGGATCGGGCTACACCTTC
CASSQDSTGSGYTF
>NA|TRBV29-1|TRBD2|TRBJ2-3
TGCAGCGTCAGACTAGCGGGAGGGGATACGCAGTATTTT
CSVRLAGGDTQYF
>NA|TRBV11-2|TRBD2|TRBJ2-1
TGTGCCAGCAGCTTAGATAGGCGGGAGTTTGATAATGAGCAGTTCTTC
CASSLDRREFDNEQFF
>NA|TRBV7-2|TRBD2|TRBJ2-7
TGTGCCAGCAGCTTTGAGTTCTCGCTAGCGGGAGTCTACGAGCAGTACTTC
CASSFEFSLAGVYEQYF
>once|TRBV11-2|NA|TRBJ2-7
TGTGCCAGCAGCTTAGCAACAGGGAAGGAGCAGTACTTC
CASSLATGKEQYF
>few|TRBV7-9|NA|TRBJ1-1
TGTGCCAGCAGCTTGGACATGAACACTGAAGCTTTCTTT
CASSLDMNTEAFF
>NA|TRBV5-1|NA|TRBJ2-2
TGCGCCAGCAGCAACCAAAGACAGGGAGGTTACACCGGGGAGCTGTTTTTT
CASSNQRQGGYTGELFF
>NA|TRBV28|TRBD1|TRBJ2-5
TGTGCCACACGTGAGACAGGGGAGGTTAGGGAGACCCAGTACTTC
CATRETGEVRETQYF
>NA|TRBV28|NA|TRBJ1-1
TGTGCCAGCAGCTCCCCCACTGCGCCGAACACTGAAGCTTTCTTT
CASSSPTAPNTEAFF
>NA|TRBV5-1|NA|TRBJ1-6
TGCGCCAGCAGCTTGAACGGGAACTATAATTCACCCCTCCACTTT
CASSLNGNYNSPLHF
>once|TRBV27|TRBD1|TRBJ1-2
TGTGCCAGCAGTTTATCGAGGGACAGCCTCTACACCTTC
CASSLSRDSLYTF
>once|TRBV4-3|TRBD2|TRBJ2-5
TGCGCCAGCAGCCTTTTGGGACTAGCGGGAGGAGAGACCCAGTACTTC
CASSLLGLAGGETQYF
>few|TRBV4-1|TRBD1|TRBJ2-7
TGCGCCAGCAGCACCCGACAGGGGGCCTCCTACGAGCAGTACTTC
CASSTRQGASYEQYF
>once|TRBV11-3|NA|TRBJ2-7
TGTGCCAGCAGCAGGGGATACGAGCAGTACTTC
CASSRGYEQYF